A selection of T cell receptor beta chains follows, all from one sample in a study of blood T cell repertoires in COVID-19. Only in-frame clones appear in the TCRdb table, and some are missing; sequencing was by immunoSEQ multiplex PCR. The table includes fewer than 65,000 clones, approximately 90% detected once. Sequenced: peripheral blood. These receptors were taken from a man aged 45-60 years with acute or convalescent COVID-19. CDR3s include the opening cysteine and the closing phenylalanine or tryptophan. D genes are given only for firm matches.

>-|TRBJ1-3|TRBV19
CASSMTAAGNTIYF
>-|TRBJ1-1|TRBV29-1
CSVRPSGTEAFF
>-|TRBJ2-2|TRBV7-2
CASSLERVLVPGELFF
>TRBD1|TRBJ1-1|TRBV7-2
CASSLGGGANTEAFF
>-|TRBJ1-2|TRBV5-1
CASSQGLGSEGYTF
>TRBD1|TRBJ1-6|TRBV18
CASSPQGANSPLHF
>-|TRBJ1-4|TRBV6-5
CAAGPEYQKLFF
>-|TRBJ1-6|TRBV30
CAWSVGLINSPLHF
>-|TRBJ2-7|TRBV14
CASSQEITRSYYEQYF
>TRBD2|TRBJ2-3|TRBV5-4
CASSRALAGGSDTQYF
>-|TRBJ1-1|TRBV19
CASSIAGYTEAFF
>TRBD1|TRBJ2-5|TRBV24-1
CATSDYGQVQYF
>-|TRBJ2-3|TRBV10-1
CASSNRLVGTDTQYF
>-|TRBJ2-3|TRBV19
CASSPRSGRQDTQYF
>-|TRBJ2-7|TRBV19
CASSMRLSYEQYF
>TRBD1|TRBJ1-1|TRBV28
CASSSDRGGMNTEAFF
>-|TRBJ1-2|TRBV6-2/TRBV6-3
CASSYSEGNYGYTF
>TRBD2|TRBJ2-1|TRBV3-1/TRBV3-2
CASSQDGLAGSYNEQFF
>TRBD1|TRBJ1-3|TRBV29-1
CSVRATGGTGNTIYF
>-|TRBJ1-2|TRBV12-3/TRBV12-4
CASRLKGRAGYTF
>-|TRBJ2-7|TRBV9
CASSVGSGRPYEQYF
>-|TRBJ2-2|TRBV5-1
CASSLTNTGELFF
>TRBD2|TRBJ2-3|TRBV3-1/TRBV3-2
CASSQGGSTDTQYF
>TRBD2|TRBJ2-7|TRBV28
CAIQAGGRPEQYF
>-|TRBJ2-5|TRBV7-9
CASSLGAAETQYF
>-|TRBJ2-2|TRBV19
CASSIERWRGYGGELFF